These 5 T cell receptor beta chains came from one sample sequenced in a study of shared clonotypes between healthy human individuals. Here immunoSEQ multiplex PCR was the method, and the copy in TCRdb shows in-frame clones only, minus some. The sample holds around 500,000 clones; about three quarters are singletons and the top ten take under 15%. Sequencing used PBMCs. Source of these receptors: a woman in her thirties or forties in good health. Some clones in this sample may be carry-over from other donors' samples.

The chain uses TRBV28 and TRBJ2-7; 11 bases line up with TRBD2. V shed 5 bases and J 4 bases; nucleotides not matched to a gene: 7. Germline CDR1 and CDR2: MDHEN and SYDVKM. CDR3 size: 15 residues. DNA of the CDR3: TGTGCCAGCAGTAGACGGACTAGCGGGCAATACGAGCAGTACTTC. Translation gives CASSRRTSGQYEQYF.

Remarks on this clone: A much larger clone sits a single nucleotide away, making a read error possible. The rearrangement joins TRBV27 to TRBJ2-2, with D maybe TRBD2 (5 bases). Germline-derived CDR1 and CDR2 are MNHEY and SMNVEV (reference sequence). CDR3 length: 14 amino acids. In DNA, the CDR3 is TGTGCCAGCAGGTCCTGGGAGAAGGCCGGGGAGCTGTTATTT. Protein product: CASRSWEKAGELLF.

DNA for the CDR3: TGCGCCAGCAGCTTCGCTACCGGGACAGGGAAAAACATTCAGTACTTC. Residues: CASSFATGTGKNIQYF. The rearrangement joins TRBV5-1 to TRBJ2-4; TRBD1 agrees at 9 bases. From germline, CDR1 is SGHRS and CDR2 YFSETQ. The length of the CDR3 is 16 residues. The V gene end was trimmed by 2 bases and the J gene end by 4 bases; junction bases not matched to a gene: 7.

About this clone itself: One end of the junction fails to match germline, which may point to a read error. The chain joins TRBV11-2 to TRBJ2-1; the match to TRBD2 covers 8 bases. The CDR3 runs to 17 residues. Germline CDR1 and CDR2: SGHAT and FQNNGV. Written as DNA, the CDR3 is TGTGCCAGCAGCCTAGAAAGCGGGAGCGCTAATTACAATGAGCAGTTCTTC. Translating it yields CASSLESGSANYNEQFF.

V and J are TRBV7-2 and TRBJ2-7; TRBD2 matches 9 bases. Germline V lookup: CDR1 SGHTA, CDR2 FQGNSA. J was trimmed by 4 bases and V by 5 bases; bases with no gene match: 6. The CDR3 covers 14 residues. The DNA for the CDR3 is TGTGCCAGCAGCCGTAGCGGGAGTTTTTACGAGCAGTACTTC. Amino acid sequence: CASSRSGSFYEQYF.